This TCR beta chain was observed in a study of blood T cells in healthy people across ages (dated by TCRdb to between 2015 and 2017). At the level of the whole study: In model experiments, roughly one uniquely barcoded TCR beta cDNA molecule per two T cells was captured by template switching. Using deep sequencing normalized with unique cDNA molecular identifiers, the study measured how TCR beta repertoire diversity changes with age. The donors were split into four age groups: young (average about 15 years), middle-aged (about 40), aged (roughly 65) and long-lived (under 90). To avoid experimental bias, donors of different ages were spread randomly across the sequencing lanes. The study analyzed two additional independent replicas of 1 million unique cDNA reads from the same blood draw for two donors, one aged 18 to 30 and one aged 80 or older.

What the study reported, not specific to this receptor: Observed TCR beta diversity per million T cells fell roughly linearly with age, and a significant reduction was already apparent by age about 36. Bulk unsorted PBMC profiling prevented conclusive comparison of naive and antigen-experienced compartments. Donor CMV infection status was unknown, potentially confounding age-related changes in expanded clonotypes. A strong correlation was found between observed TCR beta diversity and the percentage of naive T cells measured by flow cytometry. Estimates of total diversity based on one million sequenced T cells were regarded as lower bounds and as underestimates. Compared with the aged group, the long-lived group had more naive CD4+ T cells, fewer expanded clones and increased TCR diversity, suggesting age selection.

Regarding this clonotype: Its recognized antigen is unknown. Base qualities are missing; no much larger clone stands one base away.

Donors were roughly 40 systemically healthy Caucasian individuals from Russia aged roughly 6 to 90 years. Each donor gave 8 to 10 milliliters of peripheral blood, collected into EDTA-treated Vacutainer tubes. Ficoll-Paque density-gradient centrifugation was used to isolate PBMCs, with at least 6.5 million per sample. Trizol reagent was used to extract total RNA from PBMCs, with at least 6 micrograms per sample. The percentages of naive CD45RAhigh/CD27high T cells were determined by flow cytometry on a PBMC aliquot from every donor. The CDR3 contains 15 residues, cysteine and phenylalanine counted. Only the CDR3 part of the read is kept: 45 bases, read in frame from the first base. The germline V gene (reference sequence) yields SEHNR for CDR1 and FQNEAQ for CDR2. At the junction V is shortened by 4 bases and J by 3 bases, with 15 bases in between. Libraries were prepared through 5' RACE. The sequencer listed for this sample is Illumina HiSeq 2500. A second PCR of roughly 6 to 11 cycles was run with a J-beta primer mix and a sample-barcoded 5' primer. A template-switch 5' adaptor carrying 12 random nucleotides introduced a unique molecular identifier onto each TCR beta cDNA molecule. At least 2.5 million CDR3-containing paired-end reads were obtained from each sample. First-strand cDNA was synthesized from all RNA with the Mint cDNA synthesis kit, primed by a TRBC-specific oligonucleotide. Following uracil-DNA glycosylase treatment, a first 18-cycle PCR with universal primers M1SS and BC2_uni_R was performed on all cDNA. As for how the authors treated the data: For normalization, 1 million high-quality reads, each with a distinct molecular identifier, were randomly selected from each sample. Reads with shared molecular identifiers were discarded instead of being binned into consensus sequences. MiTCR, set to a Q25 quality threshold and the strictest error-elimination algorithm, was used for CDR3 identification, clonotype clustering and error correction. A nonparametric unseen species model with Euler transformation was used to estimate lower-bound total TCR beta diversity. TCRdb itself trimmed the public reads at Q25 with fastp, ran MiXCR and retained productive beta chains. Entries that share a CDR3 protein sequence are merged under the most common genes and DNA. The V and J calls follow TCRdb's processing rather than the paper's. A total of about 1.1 million distinct CDR3 sequences appear in this sample, more than 30% of them only once. The ten largest account for around 14% of the sample.

This chain joins TRBV7-9 to TRBJ1-2; TRBD1 might be the D gene, on 5 matching bases. The material sequenced was blood. This receptor was taken from a man between 18 and 29 years old in good health. The DNA sequence follows: TGTGCCAGCAGCTCATCACATTTGGGGCACTATGGCTACACCTTC. It translates to CASSSSHLGHYGYTF.